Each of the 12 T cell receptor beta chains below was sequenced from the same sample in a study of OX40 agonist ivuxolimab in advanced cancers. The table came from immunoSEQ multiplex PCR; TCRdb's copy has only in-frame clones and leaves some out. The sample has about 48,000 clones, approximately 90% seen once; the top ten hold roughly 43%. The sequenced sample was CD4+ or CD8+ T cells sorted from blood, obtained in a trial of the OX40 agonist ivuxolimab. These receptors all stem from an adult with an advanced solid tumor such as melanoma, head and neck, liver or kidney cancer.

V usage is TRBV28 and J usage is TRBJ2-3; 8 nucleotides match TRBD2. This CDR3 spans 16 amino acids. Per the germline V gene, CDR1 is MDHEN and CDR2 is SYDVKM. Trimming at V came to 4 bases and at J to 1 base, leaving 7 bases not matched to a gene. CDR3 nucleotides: TGTGCCAGCAGTTCGACGGGGGGGCCAGGCACAGATACGCAGTATTTT. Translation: CASSSTGGPGTDTQYF.

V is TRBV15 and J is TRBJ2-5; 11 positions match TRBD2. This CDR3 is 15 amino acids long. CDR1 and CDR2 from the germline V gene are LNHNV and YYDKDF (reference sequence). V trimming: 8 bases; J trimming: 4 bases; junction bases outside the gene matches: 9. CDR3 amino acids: CATSSTSGDGETQYF. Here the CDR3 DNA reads TGTGCCACCTCTTCGACTAGCGGGGATGGAGAGACCCAGTACTTC.

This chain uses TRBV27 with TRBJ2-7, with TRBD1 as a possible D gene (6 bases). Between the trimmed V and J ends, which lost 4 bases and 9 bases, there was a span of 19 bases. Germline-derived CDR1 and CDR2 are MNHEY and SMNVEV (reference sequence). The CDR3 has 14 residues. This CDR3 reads CASSSPGQVSWQYF. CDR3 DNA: TGTGCCAGCAGTTCGCCGGGACAAGTATCATGGCAGTACTTC.

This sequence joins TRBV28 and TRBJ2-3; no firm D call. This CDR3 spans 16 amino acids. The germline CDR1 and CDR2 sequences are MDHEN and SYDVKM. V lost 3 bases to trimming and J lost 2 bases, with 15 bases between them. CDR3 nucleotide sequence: TGTGCCAGCAGTTTGGGATGGGAAACGAACACAGATACGCAGTATTTT. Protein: CASSLGWETNTDTQYF.

The CDR3 protein is CASSYFRATGEQYF. As DNA, the CDR3 is TGTGCCAGCAGTTATTTCCGGGCTACAGGGGAGCAGTACTTC. V usage is TRBV6-5 and J usage is TRBJ2-7; maybe TRBD1 (6 bases). The CDR3 spans 14 residues. V shed 3 bases and J shed 7 bases, with 16 bases lying between them. Germline CDR1 and CDR2: MNHEY and SVGAGI.

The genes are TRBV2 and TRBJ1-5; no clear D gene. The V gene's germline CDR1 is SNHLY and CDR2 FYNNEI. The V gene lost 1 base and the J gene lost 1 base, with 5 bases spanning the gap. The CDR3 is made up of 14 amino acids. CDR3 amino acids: CASSEVLSNQPQHF. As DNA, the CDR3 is TGTGCCAGCAGTGAAGTTTTGAGCAATCAGCCCCAGCATTTT.

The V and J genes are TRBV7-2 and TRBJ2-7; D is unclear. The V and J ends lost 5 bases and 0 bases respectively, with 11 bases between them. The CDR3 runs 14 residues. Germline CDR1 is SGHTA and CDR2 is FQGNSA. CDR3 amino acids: CASSEGLYSYEQYF. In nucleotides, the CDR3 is TGTGCCAGCAGCGAAGGGCTCTACTCCTACGAGCAGTACTTC.

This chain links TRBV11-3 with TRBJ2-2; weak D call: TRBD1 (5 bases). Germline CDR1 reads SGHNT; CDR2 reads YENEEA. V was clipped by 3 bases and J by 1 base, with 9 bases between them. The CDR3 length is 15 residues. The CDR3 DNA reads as TGTGCCAGCAGCTTGGGGCCGTTGAACACCGGGGAGCTGTTTTTT. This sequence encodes CASSLGPLNTGELFF.

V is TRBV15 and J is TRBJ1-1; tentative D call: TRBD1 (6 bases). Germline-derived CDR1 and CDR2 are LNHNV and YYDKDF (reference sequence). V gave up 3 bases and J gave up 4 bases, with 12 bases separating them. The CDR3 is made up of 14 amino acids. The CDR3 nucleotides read TGTGCCACCAGCAGCCGACAGGAGGGCACTGAAGCTTTCTTT. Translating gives CATSSRQEGTEAFF. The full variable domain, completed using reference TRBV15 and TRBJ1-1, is DAMVIQNPRYQVTQFGKPVTLSCSQTLNHNVMYWYQQKSSQAPKLLFHYYDKDFNNEADTPDNFQSRRPNTSFCFLDIRSPGLGDTAMYLCATSSRQEGTEAFFGQGTRLTVV.

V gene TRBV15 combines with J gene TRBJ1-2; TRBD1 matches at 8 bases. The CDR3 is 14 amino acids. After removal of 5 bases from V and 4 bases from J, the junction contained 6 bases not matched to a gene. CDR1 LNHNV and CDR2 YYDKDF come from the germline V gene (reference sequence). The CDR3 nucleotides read TGTGCCACCAGCCAGACAGGGGTGACCTATGGCTACACCTTC. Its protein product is CATSQTGVTYGYTF.

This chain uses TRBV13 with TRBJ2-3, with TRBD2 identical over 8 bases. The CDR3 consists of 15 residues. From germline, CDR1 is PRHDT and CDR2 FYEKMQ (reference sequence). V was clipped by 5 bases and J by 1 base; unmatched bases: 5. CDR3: CASSRSGGGTDTQYF. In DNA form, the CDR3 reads TGTGCCAGCAGCCGGAGCGGGGGAGGCACAGATACGCAGTATTTT.

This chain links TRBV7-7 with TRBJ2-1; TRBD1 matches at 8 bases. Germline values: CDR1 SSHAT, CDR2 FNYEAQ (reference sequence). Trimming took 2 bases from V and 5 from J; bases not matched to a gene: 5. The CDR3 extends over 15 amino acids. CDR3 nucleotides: TGTGCCAGCAGCTTACATACAGGGGGGAACAATGAGCAGTTCTTC. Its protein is CASSLHTGGNNEQFF.